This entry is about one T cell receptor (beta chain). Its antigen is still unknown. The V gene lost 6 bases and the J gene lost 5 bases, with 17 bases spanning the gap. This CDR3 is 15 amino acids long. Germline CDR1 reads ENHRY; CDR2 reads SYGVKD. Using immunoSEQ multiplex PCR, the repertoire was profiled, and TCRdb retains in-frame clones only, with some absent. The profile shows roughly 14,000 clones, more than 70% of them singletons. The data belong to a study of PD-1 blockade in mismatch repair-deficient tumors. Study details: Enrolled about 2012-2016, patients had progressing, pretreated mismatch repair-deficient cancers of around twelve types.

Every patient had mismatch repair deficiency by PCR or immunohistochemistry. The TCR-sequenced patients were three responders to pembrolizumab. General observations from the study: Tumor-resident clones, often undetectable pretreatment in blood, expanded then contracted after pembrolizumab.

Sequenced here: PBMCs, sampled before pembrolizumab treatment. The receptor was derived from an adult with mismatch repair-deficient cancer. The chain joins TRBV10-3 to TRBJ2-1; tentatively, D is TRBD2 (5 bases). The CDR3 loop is CAIRGEFIGNNEQFF. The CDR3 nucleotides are TGTGCCATCAGGGGCGAGTTTATCGGGAACAATGAGCAGTTCTTC.